These 10 T cell receptor beta chains were sequenced from one sample in a study of cytomegalovirus exposure and HLA in healthy donors. PCR amplification relied on 60 Vbeta primers (plus 13 Jbeta primers). Some clones are missing from TCRdb's copy, which holds only in-frame ones; the method was immunoSEQ multiplex PCR. The sample lists tens of thousands of clones; about 80% were seen once. The sequencing sample was made of PBMCs. These receptors were obtained from a woman aged 50 to 65 in good health and CMV-seropositive.

V and J are TRBV6-1 and TRBJ2-2, with 7 bases identical to TRBD2. The J segment lost 8 bases and the V segment lost 3 bases, leaving 6 bases of the junction unmatched. Germline CDR1 and CDR2: MNHNS and SASEGT. CDR3 length: 14 amino acids. The CDR3 region is CASSDWGGKGELFF. The CDR3 coding sequence is TGTGCCAGCAGTGATTGGGGGGGGAAGGGGGAGCTGTTTTTT.

This clone has a handful of counts. The V call is TRBV30, the J call TRBJ2-1; no definite D call. This CDR3 comprises 12 residues. Trimming took off 7 bases at V and 0 bases at J, with 7 bases between the two ends. CDR1 is GTSNPN and CDR2 is SVGIG in the germline V gene (reference sequence). The CDR3 is CAYAVSYNEQFF. The CDR3 region has the DNA TGTGCCTATGCGGTCTCCTACAATGAGCAGTTCTTC.

The rearrangement joins TRBV7-9 to TRBJ2-5, with TRBD2 matching 10 bases. The CDR3 consists of 15 residues. Germline loops: CDR1 SEHNR, CDR2 FQNEAQ (reference sequence). V shed 5 bases and J 11 bases; nucleotides not matched to a gene: 14. The CDR3, as DNA: TGTGCCAGCAGCCTTCTAGCGGGGGACCGAGAGAAGCAGTACTTC. As protein: CASSLLAGDREKQYF.

The J gene is TRBJ2-7, the V gene TRBV5-6; D perhaps matches TRBD1 (5 bases). Germline V lookup: CDR1 SGHDT, CDR2 YYEEEE. The CDR3 spans 13 residues. V was clipped by 5 bases and J by 3 bases, with 12 bases between them. The CDR3 nucleotides read TGTGCCAGCAGAATAGGACACGGCTACGAGCAGTACTTC. Protein: CASRIGHGYEQYF.

A note on this clone: A junction end diverges from the germline sequence, so it may reflect a read error. The chain uses TRBV6-5 and TRBJ1-2; D is ambiguous. The CDR3 runs 16 residues. CDR1 is MNHEY, CDR2 SVGAGI, per germline. The CDR3 sequence: CANSSTSLTRVYGYTF. The CDR3 coding sequence is TGTGCCAACAGTTCTACCTCCCTTACTCGCGTTTATGGCTACACCTTC.

This chain joins TRBV6-1 and TRBJ1-2; 12 nucleotides line up with TRBD1. Germline assignment: CDR1 MNHNS and CDR2 SASEGT. J gave up 6 bases and V 2 bases, and 4 bases lay outside the gene matches. CDR3 length: 15 amino acids. The CDR3 spells CASSEKGQGAHGYTF. Here the CDR3 DNA reads TGTGCCAGCAGTGAAAAGGGACAGGGGGCTCATGGCTACACCTTC.

The rearrangement joins TRBV5-1 to TRBJ2-1, with 12 nucleotides matching TRBD1. Germline assignment: CDR1 SGHRS and CDR2 YFSETQ. The CDR3 spans 16 residues. Losses at the gene ends were 1 base for V and 12 bases for J; bases not matched to a gene: 11. The CDR3, as DNA: TGCGCCAGCAGCTTGATTGGGGGGACAGGGGGCATCAGGCAGTTCTTC. Translating it yields CASSLIGGTGGIRQFF.

Worth noting for this clone: Here the CDR3 omits its conserved ending phenylalanine or tryptophan, so a read error is the likely source. The DNA is left out, because the CDR3 cannot be placed on it with certainty; the CDR3 is given as TCRdb lists it. This chain links TRBV20-1 with TRBJ1-2; the table's D call, TRBD1, has no DNA check behind it. The CDR3 totals 11 residues, both ends included. Germline loops: CDR1 DFQATT, CDR2 SNEGSKA (reference sequence). The CDR3: CSAYAGTGNVI.

This sequence joins TRBV19 and TRBJ1-1; weak D call: TRBD1 (6 bases). The CDR3 totals 14 residues. The germline V gene has CDR1 LNHDA and CDR2 SQIVND (reference sequence). With 5 bases removed from V and 1 base from J, the gap between germline ends came to 11 bases. CDR3 bases: TGTGCCAGTAGTTTTGGGGGCCCGAACACTGAAGCTTTCTTT. This gives the protein CASSFGGPNTEAFF.

In this sample, this clone turned up a few times. The rearrangement uses TRBV6-1 and TRBJ2-2; possible D gene TRBD2, 6 bases. The V gene lost 2 bases and the J gene lost 4 bases, with 8 bases spanning the gap. The CDR3 sequence is 14 residues long. The V gene's germline CDR1 is MNHNS and CDR2 SASEGT. This CDR3 reads CASSEWRATGELFF. DNA for the CDR3: TGTGCCAGCAGTGAATGGAGGGCCACCGGGGAGCTGTTTTTT.